This passage covers 13 T cell receptor beta chains from one sample sequenced in a study of tissue T cells after allogeneic stem cell transplantation. Specified time point: mouse harvest day 14 after allogeneic transplant. The graft held 10^6 splenic CD5+ T cells and 10^7 T-cell-depleted bone marrow cells. Method: immunoSEQ multiplex PCR; TCRdb's copy keeps in-frame clones and lacks some. Of roughly 3,000 clones listed, about half are singletons. The sample comprised gut tissue. The source of these receptors is a female BALB/c mouse given C57BL/6 T cells with graft-versus-host disease after an allogeneic hematopoietic cell transplant.

By sample share, this clone is large (0.1 to 1%). Gene labels here are mouse ones. The CDR3 end falls 1 residue outside the read, so it is completed with the germline J gene. The chain uses TRBV20 and TRBJ1-2; 9 nucleotides agree with TRBD1. There are 15 residues in the CDR3. Unmatched junction bases numbered 4, after V lost 2 bases and J lost 0 bases. Germline CDR1 is GFQATS and CDR2 is STVNSAI. Here the CDR3 reads CGARSRDRANSDYTF. The sequenced part of the CDR3 DNA is TGTGGTGCTAGGTCCCGGGACAGGGCAAACTCCGACTACACC. The full variable domain, its missing parts supplied by reference TRBV20 and TRBJ1-2, is GALVYQYPRRTICKSGTSMRMECQAVGFQATSVAWYRQSPQKTFELIALSTVNSAIKYEQNFTQEKFPISHPNLSFSSMTVLNAYLEDRGLYLCGARSRDRANSDYTFGSGTRLLVI.

Remarks on this clone: Gene names are the mouse ones. Coverage ceases 1 residue before the CDR3 finishes, and the germline J gene fills in the end. V is TRBV12-1 and J is TRBJ2-7; 7 nucleotides agree with TRBD2. The CDR3 is made up of 14 amino acids. Germline V gene sequence: CDR1 SGHSN, CDR2 HYEKVE. V lost 0 bases and J lost 4; bases outside the gene matches: 5. CDR3 residues: CASSLVGGVYEQYF. The part of the CDR3 DNA that was read is TGTGCCAGCTCTCTCGTGGGGGGTGTTTATGAACAGTAC. Full variable domain (remainder filled in from reference TRBV12-1 and TRBJ2-7): DSGVVQSPRHIIKEKGGRSVLTCIPISGHSNVVWYQQTLGKELKFLIQHYEKVERDKGFLPSRFSVQQFDDYHSEMNMSALELEDSAMYFCASSLVGGVYEQYFGPGTRLTVL.

A remark on this clone: Gene names refer to mouse genes. The sequenced fragment ends 1 residue before the CDR3 boundary, so the rest is inferred from the germline J gene. The gene calls are TRBV26 and TRBJ2-7; 9 nucleotides agree with TRBD1. CDR3 length: 15 amino acids. CDR1 KGHPV and CDR2 FQNQEV come from the germline V gene (reference sequence). V lost 4 bases to trimming and J lost 2 bases; unmatched junction nucleotides: 6. CDR3 DNA, as far as it was read: TGTGCCAGCAGTCAGCAGACAGGGGGTCCCTATGAACAGTAC. Translation gives CASSQQTGGPYEQY. The whole CDR3 sequence is CASSQQTGGPYEQYF.

As concerns this clone: The gene symbols are mouse symbols. The DNA ends 1 residue before the CDR3 does, and the rest of the CDR3 is filled in from the germline J gene. The V gene is TRBV15, the J gene TRBJ2-5; 12 bases line up with TRBD2. Trimming removed 6 bases from V and 3 bases from J; junction bases left unmatched: 1. Per germline, CDR1 SGHND and CDR2 FRSKSL. The length of the CDR3 is 14 residues. The CDR3 bases that were read are TGTGCCAGCAGGGACTGGGGGGGTCAAGACACCCAGTAC. Residues: CASRDWGGQDTQY. The entire CDR3 protein reads CASRDWGGQDTQYF. The full variable domain, completed using reference TRBV15 and TRBJ2-5, is DAGVTQTPRHEVAEKGQTIILKCEPVSGHNDLFWYRQTKIQGLELLSYFRSKSLMEDGGAFKDRFKAEMLNSSFSTLKIQPTEPKDSAVYLCASRDWGGQDTQYFGPGTRLLVL.

A note on this clone: The germline and genes are mouse ones. The read halts 1 residue ahead of the CDR3 end, with the missing end drawn from the germline J gene. The chain combines TRBV13-3 with TRBJ1-6, with a weak D call TRBD1 (5 bases). TRBJ1-6 is identified as an open reading frame with a role that is uncertain. Per the germline V gene, CDR1 is NNHDY and CDR2 is SYVADS. The V end lost 2 bases, the J end lost 6 bases, and 12 bases lay between the germline ends. This CDR3 contains 15 residues. The sequenced CDR3 bases are TGTGCCAGCAGTGAGGGGGGGAGAGTTAATTCGCCCCTCTAC. It yields the protein CASSEGGRVNSPLY. The CDR3 reads in full as CASSEGGRVNSPLYF.

This clone turned up a few times. Here the gene names and germline are mouse. The read ends 1 residue early relative to the CDR3; the germline J gene fills the gap. The chain joins TRBV5 to TRBJ2-5; 14 bases are shared with TRBD2. Germline CDR1 LGHNA, CDR2 YNLKQL (reference sequence). The CDR3 runs 16 residues. J was trimmed by 7 bases and V by 3 bases; bases with no gene match: 6. The part of the CDR3 DNA that was read is TGTGCCAGCAGCCACCGGGACTGGGGGGGCGCGAACACCCAGTAC. Protein: CASSHRDWGGANTQY. The whole CDR3 protein is CASSHRDWGGANTQYF.

As to this clone: Gene names are the mouse ones. The missing CDR3 end, 1 residue past where the read stops, is filled in from the germline J gene. The V and J genes are TRBV13-2 and TRBJ2-1; D call uncertain. The CDR3 runs to 13 residues. V was shortened by 2 bases and J by 0 bases, with 3 bases between the two germline ends. Germline loops: CDR1 NNHNN, CDR2 SYGAGS (reference sequence). The CDR3 reads CASGEGNYAEQFF. The sequenced CDR3 bases are TGTGCCAGCGGTGAAGGTAACTATGCTGAGCAGTTC.

As concerns this clone: The listed genes are named as in mouse. With the read ending 1 residue before the CDR3 end, the germline J gene is used to fill in that end. The chain joins TRBV13-1 to TRBJ2-7, with D possibly matching TRBD1 (6 bases). Germline CDR1 is NSHNY and CDR2 is SYGAGN. V dropped 0 bases and J dropped 7 bases, with 8 bases sitting between them. The CDR3 has 12 residues. Here the CDR3 reads CASSDVRGEQYF. The DNA read from the CDR3 is TGTGCCAGCAGTGATGTCAGGGGAGAACAGTAC.

This clone came up a few times. The listed genes are named as in mouse. The DNA ends 1 residue before the CDR3 does, and the rest of the CDR3 is filled in from the germline J gene. The J gene is TRBJ2-7, the V gene TRBV13-1; TRBD1 might be the D (6 bases). The germline gives CDR1 NSHNY, CDR2 SYGAGN. Trimming took 2 bases from V and 4 from J, leaving 7 bases between them. The CDR3 covers 12 residues. The CDR3: CASSEDSYEQYF. CDR3 bases read: TGTGCCAGCAGTGAGGACAGTTATGAACAGTAC.

The sample holds a few counts of this clone. Gene names are mouse gene names. Sequencing ends 1 residue short of the CDR3 end; the germline J gene provides the rest. The V and J genes are TRBV2 and TRBJ2-1, with TRBD2 matching 7 bases. Looked up from germline, CDR1 is LGHNA and CDR2 is YSYQKL. Unmatched junction bases numbered 0, after V lost 0 bases and J lost 1 base. This CDR3 region has 15 residues. This CDR3 is CASSQEGGNYAEQFF. The CDR3 bases that were read are TGTGCCAGCAGCCAAGAGGGGGGGAACTATGCTGAGCAGTTC.

To note about this clone: Gene labels here are mouse ones. The read falls 1 residue short of the CDR3 end, and the missing part is taken from the germline J gene. V gene TRBV15 combines with J gene TRBJ2-2; 10 bases are a match to TRBD2. Germline lookup yields CDR1 SGHND and CDR2 FRSKSL. J lost 2 bases, V lost 3 bases, and 3 bases had no gene match. There are 16 residues in the CDR3. The sequenced CDR3 bases are TGTGCCAGCAGTTTCGCTGGGGGGGCGAACACCGGGCAGCTCTAC. It translates to CASSFAGGANTGQLY. The whole CDR3 protein is CASSFAGGANTGQLYF.

Turning to this clone: The genes are named according to mouse. The CDR3 end lies 1 residue beyond the end of the read and is filled in from the germline J gene. This sequence joins TRBV20 and TRBJ2-2; D gene unclear. The CDR3 is 12 amino acids. Germline CDR1 reads GFQATS; CDR2 reads STVNSAI. Trimming pared 3 bases from V and 2 bases from J, leaving 4 bases between. The CDR3 region is CGASLNTGQLYF. The covered CDR3 bases are TGTGGTGCTAGTCTCAACACCGGGCAGCTCTAC.

Comments on this clone: Gene names are the mouse ones. Read coverage stops 1 residue before the CDR3 terminus; the germline J gene supplies the remainder. The V gene is TRBV26, the J gene TRBJ2-2, with unresolved D. The CDR3 is 16 amino acids. Trimming shortened V by 0 bases and J by 1 base, and 9 bases separated the two germline ends. Germline lookup yields CDR1 KGHPV and CDR2 FQNQEV (reference sequence). The CDR3 spells CASSLSMTINTGQLYF. CDR3 DNA, as far as it was read: TGTGCCAGCAGTCTGTCGATGACAATAAACACCGGGCAGCTCTAC. The full variable domain, its missing parts supplied by reference TRBV26 and TRBJ2-2, is NSKVIQTPRYLVKGQGQKAKMRCIPEKGHPVVFWYQQNKNNEFKFLINFQNQEVLQQIDMTEKRFSAECPSNSPCSLEIQSSEAGDSALYLCASSLSMTINTGQLYFGEGSKLTVL.